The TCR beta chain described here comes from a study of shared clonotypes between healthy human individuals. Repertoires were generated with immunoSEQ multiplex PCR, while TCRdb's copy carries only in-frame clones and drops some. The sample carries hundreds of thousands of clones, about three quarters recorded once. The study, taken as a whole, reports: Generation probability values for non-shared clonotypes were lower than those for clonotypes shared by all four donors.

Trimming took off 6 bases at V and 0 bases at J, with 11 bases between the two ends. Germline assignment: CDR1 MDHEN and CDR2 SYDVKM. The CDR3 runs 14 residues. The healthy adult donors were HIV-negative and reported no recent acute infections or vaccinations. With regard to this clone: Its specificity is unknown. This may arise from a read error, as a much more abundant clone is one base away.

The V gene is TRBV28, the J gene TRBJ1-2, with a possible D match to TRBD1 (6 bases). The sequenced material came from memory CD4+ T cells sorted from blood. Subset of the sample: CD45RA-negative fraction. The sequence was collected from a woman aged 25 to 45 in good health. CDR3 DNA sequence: TGTGCCAGCAGCCCACAGGGAGCTAACTATGGCTACACCTTC. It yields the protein CASSPQGANYGYTF.